Each of the 20 T cell receptor beta chains below was sequenced from the same sample in a study of T cell repertoires in cytomegalovirus infection. TCRdb reprocessed the reads via MiXCR and lists one record per CDR3 protein. The sample holds 250,000 or so distinct CDR3 sequences; about 17% are singletons and the top ten take about 45%. The sample was CD8+ T cells from PBMCs. The receptors were sampled from a human donor in good health (CMV status not recorded). Some clones in this sample may be carry-over from other donors' samples.

J is TRBJ1-2 and V is TRBV7-9, with TRBD1 as a possible D gene (6 bases). Between the trimmed V and J ends, which lost 5 bases and 4 bases, there was a span of 11 bases. Per germline, CDR1 SEHNR and CDR2 FQNEAQ (reference sequence). The CDR3 is made up of 13 amino acids. The CDR3 coding sequence is TGTGCCAGCAGCCGGACAGTGATCTATGGCTACACCTTC. This translates into CASSRTVIYGYTF.

This clonotype appeared a few times. The rearrangement joins TRBV7-6 to TRBJ2-5, with 8 bases lining up with TRBD2. The V and J ends lost 2 bases and 2 bases, in that order; junction bases with no gene match: 4. CDR1 and CDR2 (germline): SGHVS, FNYEAQ. This CDR3 contains 15 residues. CDR3 region: CASSLRGGLQETQYF. The CDR3 DNA reads as TGTGCCAGCAGCTTACGCGGGGGGCTTCAAGAGACCCAGTACTTC.

V is TRBV2 and J is TRBJ2-7, with 10 bases lining up with TRBD2. From germline, CDR1 is SNHLY and CDR2 FYNNEI. Trimming cost V 7 bases and J 5 bases; bases outside gene matches: 14. CDR3 length: 16 amino acids. This CDR3 is CASIEGSGGYAHEQYF. The CDR3 DNA sequence: TGTGCCAGCATCGAGGGTAGCGGGGGGTATGCCCACGAGCAGTACTTC.

The V gene is TRBV6-1, the J gene TRBJ2-7; D may be TRBD1 (6 bases). Trimming pared 5 bases from V and 3 bases from J, leaving 11 bases between. The CDR3 is made up of 13 amino acids. CDR1 MNHNS and CDR2 SASEGT come from the germline V gene. The CDR3 reads CASSHPDSYEQYF. CDR3 nucleotide sequence: TGTGCCAGCAGTCATCCGGACAGCTACGAGCAGTACTTC.

This clonotype occurred a few times. The chain uses TRBV11-2 and TRBJ2-1; D remains unclear. Germline assignment: CDR1 SGHAT and CDR2 FQNNGV. This CDR3 has 14 amino acids. Trimming cost V 4 bases and J 6 bases, with 13 bases left between them. The CDR3 sequence: CASSSQSWPNEQFF. CDR3 coding DNA: TGTGCCAGCAGCTCCCAGAGCTGGCCCAATGAGCAGTTCTTC.

The chain links TRBV29-1 to TRBJ2-1, with D possibly matching TRBD2 (6 bases). This CDR3 is 13 amino acids long. Trimming took 4 bases from V and 4 from J, leaving 11 bases between them. Germline-derived CDR1 and CDR2 are SQVTM and ANQGSEA. The CDR3 DNA reads as TGCAGCGTTGGGGACTGGAATTACAATGAGCAGTTCTTC. Encoded protein: CSVGDWNYNEQFF.

This clonotype was found many times. J is TRBJ2-7 and V is TRBV28; tentatively, D is TRBD2 (5 bases). CDR1 is MDHEN and CDR2 is SYDVKM in the germline V gene. Trimming took 3 bases from V and 2 from J, leaving 11 bases between them. The CDR3 extends over 14 amino acids. CDR3: CASSFTGKAYEQYF. CDR3 coding DNA: TGTGCCAGCAGTTTCACCGGGAAAGCCTACGAGCAGTACTTC.

This clonotype was seen many times. This sequence joins TRBV7-6 and TRBJ2-3, with D tentatively TRBD1 or TRBD2 (5 bases each). V lost 2 bases, J lost 2 bases, and 11 bases lay in between. Germline-derived CDR1 and CDR2 are SGHVS and FNYEAQ. The CDR3 extends over 15 amino acids. The CDR3, as DNA: TGTGCCAGCAGCTTATTACCGGGGCCCACAGATACGCAGTATTTT. Translated, it gives CASSLLPGPTDTQYF.

This clonotype was detected ten times or more. The chain joins TRBV7-2 to TRBJ2-1; weak D call: TRBD2 (5 bases). The CDR3 is made up of 16 amino acids. The V end lost 2 bases, the J end lost 7 bases, and 18 bases lay between the germline ends. Germline V CDR1 and CDR2: SGHTA, FQGNSA. CDR3: CASSLPERSLRNEQFF. CDR3 in DNA: TGTGCCAGCAGCTTACCCGAGCGGAGCCTACGGAATGAGCAGTTCTTC.

This clonotype was counted at least ten times. The CDR3 reads CSVEGSQGNYNEQFF. CDR3 sequence (DNA): TGCAGCGTTGAAGGGTCCCAGGGGAACTACAATGAGCAGTTCTTC. The genes are TRBV29-1 and TRBJ2-1, with D possibly TRBD1 on 6 matching bases. The CDR3 spans 15 residues. V dropped 1 base and J dropped 3 bases, with 13 bases sitting between them. The V gene's germline CDR1 is SQVTM and CDR2 ANQGSEA.

The chain joins TRBV2 to TRBJ1-5; 9 bases fit TRBD1. Germline CDR1 is SNHLY and CDR2 is FYNNEI. The CDR3 runs to 14 residues. With 6 bases clipped from V and 6 bases from J, the junction kept 6 bases outside the gene matches. The CDR3 sequence: CASSGDRVAQPQHF. The CDR3, as DNA: TGTGCCAGCAGCGGGGACAGGGTGGCTCAGCCCCAGCATTTT.

The chain employs TRBV6-6 and TRBJ1-2, with no clear D. Trimming left V 10 bases short and J 3 bases short, with 18 bases between. Germline V gene sequence: CDR1 MNHNY, CDR2 SVGAGI (reference sequence). The CDR3 sequence is 14 residues long. In DNA form, the CDR3 reads TGTGCCACCCTGATTGTGGGCGAGGACTATGGCTACACCTTC. Protein product: CATLIVGEDYGYTF.

The rearrangement links TRBV2 to TRBJ2-6, with D possibly TRBD2 on 6 matching bases. Germline lookup yields CDR1 SNHLY and CDR2 FYNNEI. V was trimmed by 4 bases and J by 0 bases, leaving 7 bases between them. CDR3 length: 15 amino acids. CDR3 loop: CASSVDYSGANVLTF. The CDR3 region has the DNA TGTGCCAGCAGTGTGGACTACTCTGGGGCCAACGTCCTGACTTTC.

This clonotype has a count of ten or more. In DNA form, the CDR3 reads TGTGCCAGCAGTCCCGCAGGGACTGACACTGAAGCTTTCTTT. Translating gives CASSPAGTDTEAFF. The chain couples TRBV12-3 or TRBV12-4 to TRBJ1-1; possible D gene TRBD1, 5 bases. The CDR3 has 14 residues. Trimming cost V 5 bases and J 3 bases, with 13 bases left between them.

This clonotype was counted many times. V gene TRBV5-6 combines with J gene TRBJ2-4, with D possibly being TRBD1 (5 bases). CDR3 length equals 14 residues. The V gene's germline CDR1 is SGHDT and CDR2 YYEEEE. Trimming left V 3 bases short and J 0 bases short, with 7 bases between. The CDR3 loop is CASSSGLAKNIQYF. The CDR3, as DNA: TGTGCCAGCAGCTCAGGGTTAGCCAAAAACATTCAGTACTTC. The entire variable domain, with the rest obtained from reference TRBV5-6 and TRBJ2-4, is as follows: DAGVTQSPTHLIKTRGQQVTLRCSPKSGHDTVSWYQQALGQGPQFIFQYYEEEERQRGNFPDRFSGHQFPNYSSELNVNALLLGDSALYLCASSSGLAKNIQYFGAGTRLSVL.

This clonotype has a count of ten or more. The J gene is TRBJ2-2, the V gene TRBV7-2; D is undetermined. The germline V and J ends were trimmed by 3 bases and 4 bases, with 12 bases remaining between them. This CDR3 is built from 15 residues. Germline CDR1 is SGHTA and CDR2 is FQGNSA. The CDR3: CASSLARVTTGELFF. The CDR3 nucleotides are TGTGCCAGCAGCTTGGCTAGAGTTACCACCGGGGAGCTGTTTTTT.

This chain uses TRBV5-4 with TRBJ2-5; either TRBD1 or TRBD2 may supply D (5 bases each). The CDR3 length is 15 residues. Looked up from germline, CDR1 is SGHNT and CDR2 is YYREEE (reference sequence). V lost 2 bases, J lost 7 bases, and 18 bases lay in between. In DNA form, the CDR3 reads TGTGCCAGCAGCTTAGGTGTGGGGGTGGATGCGACCCAGTACTTC. Residues: CASSLGVGVDATQYF.

The chain couples TRBV29-1 to TRBJ2-7; 8 positions agree with TRBD1. J was trimmed by 3 bases and V by 6 bases; bases with no gene match: 7. Germline V lookup: CDR1 SQVTM, CDR2 ANQGSEA. This CDR3 is 13 amino acids long. CDR3 sequence (DNA): TGCAGCGTGAGACAGGGGATTAGCTACGAGCAGTACTTC. Its translation: CSVRQGISYEQYF.

There are many counts of this clonotype. V and J are TRBV27 and TRBJ2-1, with TRBD2 identical over 8 bases. Unmatched junction bases numbered 10, after V lost 5 bases and J lost 7 bases. The CDR3 runs to 15 residues. Germline V gives CDR1 MNHEY, CDR2 SMNVEV (reference sequence). The CDR3 loop is CASSPRGGRGNEQFF. CDR3 DNA: TGTGCCAGCAGTCCGCGCGGGGGGCGTGGGAATGAGCAGTTCTTC.

This clonotype was seen ten or more times. The chain employs TRBV6-5 and TRBJ1-4; D may be TRBD1 (5 bases). Trimming took off 5 bases at V and 5 bases at J, with 18 bases between the two ends. CDR1 MNHEY and CDR2 SVGAGI come from the germline V gene. The CDR3 runs 16 residues. As DNA, the CDR3 is TGTGCCAGCAGTCCCAGACAGCTACCGGAAAATGAAAAACTGTTTTTT. Amino acids: CASSPRQLPENEKLFF.